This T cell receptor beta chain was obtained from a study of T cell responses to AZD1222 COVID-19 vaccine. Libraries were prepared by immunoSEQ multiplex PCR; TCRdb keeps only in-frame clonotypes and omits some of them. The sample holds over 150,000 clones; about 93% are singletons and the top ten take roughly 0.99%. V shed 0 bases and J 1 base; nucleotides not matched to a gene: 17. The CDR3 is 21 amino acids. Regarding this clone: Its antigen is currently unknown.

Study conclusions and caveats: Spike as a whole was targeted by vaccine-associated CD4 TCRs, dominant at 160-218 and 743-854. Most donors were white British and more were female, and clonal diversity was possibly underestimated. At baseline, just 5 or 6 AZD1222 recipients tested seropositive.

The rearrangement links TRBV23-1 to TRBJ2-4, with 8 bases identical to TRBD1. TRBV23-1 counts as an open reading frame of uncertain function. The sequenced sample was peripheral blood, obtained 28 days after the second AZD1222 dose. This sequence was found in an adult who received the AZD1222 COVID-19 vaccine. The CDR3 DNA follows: TGCGCCAGCAGTCAATCACTTCGTCAGGGGGCACCCCTGGGGGCCAAAAACATTCAGTACTTC. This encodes CASSQSLRQGAPLGAKNIQYF.